These 8 T cell receptor beta chains came from one sample sequenced in a study of blood T cell repertoires in COVID-19. Sequenced by immunoSEQ multiplex PCR; TCRdb stores in-frame clones only, minus some. The profile covers hundreds of thousands of clones, with more than 75% appearing a single time and 2.6% taken by the ten largest. Specimen: PBMCs or T cells enriched from blood (not recorded which). The receptor set was obtained from a man aged 55 to 70 who had recovered from COVID-19.

The chain links TRBV18 to TRBJ1-5, with D possibly matching TRBD1 (5 bases). Trimming stripped 2 bases from V and 4 bases from J, with 12 bases between. This CDR3 is built from 15 residues. CDR1 KGHSH and CDR2 LQKENI come from the germline V gene. CDR3 amino acids: CASSPKGARNQPQHF. The CDR3 region has the DNA TGTGCCAGCTCACCAAAAGGGGCGAGGAATCAGCCCCAGCATTTT.

The chain joins TRBV6-5 to TRBJ1-2, with 7 bases that match TRBD1. After removal of 5 bases from V and 8 bases from J, the junction contained 8 bases not matched to a gene. The CDR3 has 13 amino acids. Germline V gives CDR1 MNHEY, CDR2 SVGAGI. For the CDR3, the DNA is TGTGCCAGCAGTACCAGGGGGGTTAAGGGCTACACCTTC. Its protein product is CASSTRGVKGYTF.

V gene TRBV14 combines with J gene TRBJ2-7; TRBD2 matches 8 bases. With V trimmed by 1 base and J by 4 bases, 6 bases remained unmatched. The CDR3 runs to 15 residues. Germline CDR1 is SGHDN and CDR2 is FVKESK. The CDR3 region is CASSQGPAGVYEQYF. CDR3 bases: TGTGCCAGCAGCCAAGGGCCAGCGGGAGTATACGAGCAGTACTTC.

There are a few counts of this clone. This sequence joins TRBV6-1 and TRBJ2-7, with 9 bases lining up with TRBD1. Trimming cost V 4 bases and J 3 bases; bases outside gene matches: 10. Germline CDR1 reads MNHNS; CDR2 reads SASEGT. The CDR3 is 16 amino acids. The CDR3 sequence is CASSGPGQGGDYEQYF. The CDR3, as DNA: TGTGCCAGCAGTGGACCGGGACAGGGAGGGGACTACGAGCAGTACTTC.

This clone has a handful of counts. The junction shows a germline mismatch at one end, possibly a read error. V gene TRBV5-1 combines with J gene TRBJ2-5, with TRBD2 matching over 10 bases. This CDR3 has 15 amino acids. Looked up from germline, CDR1 is SGHRS and CDR2 is YFSETQ. CDR3 bases: TGCGCCAGCAGCAGCGTAGCGGGGGGCCAAGGGACCCAGTACTTC. This translates into CASSSVAGGQGTQYF.

The V call is TRBV24-1, the J call TRBJ2-2; D is perhaps TRBD1 (5 bases). The CDR3 runs 21 residues. Germline V gene lookup returns CDR1 KGHDR and CDR2 SFDVKD. Trimming left V 3 bases short and J 4 bases short, with 29 bases between. CDR3 sequence (DNA): TGTGCCACCAGTGATCCCTGCTCCACAGTCACGATTTCAACAGGCACCGGGGAGCTGTTTTTT. Residues: CATSDPCSTVTISTGTGELFF.

The rearrangement joins TRBV6-1 to TRBJ2-7; tentatively, D is TRBD1 (7 bases). V shed 2 bases and J shed 4 bases, with 15 bases lying between them. The germline CDR1 and CDR2 sequences are MNHNS and SASEGT. The CDR3 runs 15 residues. The CDR3 spells CASSEYGRGEYEQYF. Here the CDR3 DNA reads TGTGCCAGCAGTGAATACGGCAGGGGGGAATACGAGCAGTACTTC.

The chain is built from TRBV5-4 and TRBJ2-2, with 10 bases aligning to TRBD2. The V segment lost 0 bases and the J segment 8 bases; nucleotides outside the gene matches: 7. The CDR3 is 16 residues long. CDR1 and CDR2 from the germline V gene are SGHNT and YYREEE (reference sequence). The CDR3 sequence: CASSLAAGGNGGELFF. CDR3 nucleotide sequence: TGTGCCAGCAGCTTGGCAGCGGGGGGGAATGGAGGGGAGCTGTTTTTT. Using reference TRBV5-4 and TRBJ2-2 for the parts outside the CDR3, the full variable domain is ETGVTQSPTHLIKTRGQQVTLRCSSQSGHNTVSWYQQALGQGPQFIFQYYREEENGRGNFPPRFSGLQFPNYSSELNVNALELDDSALYLCASSLAAGGNGGELFFGEGSRLTVL.